These T cell receptor beta chains were read from a single sample in a study of CD8+ T cells in alopecia areata. The table came from immunoSEQ multiplex PCR; TCRdb's copy has only in-frame clones and leaves some out. The sample consists of around 140,000 clones, around 47% of them appearing once. Material: CD4+ T cells sorted from blood. These receptors all come from a human donor with alopecia areata. CDR3s include the opening cysteine and the closing phenylalanine or tryptophan. A D gene is named only where the DNA matches it firmly. Only some rows state a clone size, as once, few, many or a class for expanded clones.

>NA|TRBV7-8|TRBJ2-1|TRBD2
TGTGCCAGCAGCTTAGCCGGACTAGCGGTCTACAATGAGCAGTTCTTC
CASSLAGLAVYNEQFF
>NA|TRBV9|TRBJ2-5|TRBD2
TGTGCCAGCAGCGTAGCGGGACTAGCGGGAGCAGAGACCCAGTACTTC
CASSVAGLAGAETQYF
>NA|TRBV7-3|TRBJ2-3|TRBD2
TGTGCCAGCAGCCCGGGACTAGCGGGACCGCCCCCAGATACGCAGTATTTT
CASSPGLAGPPPDTQYF
>NA|TRBV29-1|TRBJ1-2|TRBD1
TGCAGCGTTGCACAGGGGAATGGCTACACCTTC
CSVAQGNGYTF
>few|TRBV27|TRBJ2-5|NA
TGTGCCAGCAGTTTGGAGGGGGCCAGGGAGACCCAGTACTTC
CASSLEGARETQYF
>NA|TRBV27|TRBJ1-1|NA
TGTGCCAGCAGCCCCATCACTGAGAACACTGAAGCTTTCTTT
CASSPITENTEAFF
>NA|TRBV5-1|TRBJ2-3|NA
TGCGCCAGCAGCTTGAGTTTGCAGGGCGGGACAGATACGCAGTATTTT
CASSLSLQGGTDTQYF
>NA|TRBV7-8|TRBJ2-7|NA
TGTGCCAGCAGCCGTTTGCAGGGTAGAAACGAGCAGTACTTC
CASSRLQGRNEQYF
>once|TRBV28|TRBJ2-5|TRBD2
TGTGCCAGCAGTTCCGCCGGGCTAGCGGTAGAGACCCAGTACTTC
CASSSAGLAVETQYF
>few|TRBV6-5|TRBJ2-1|NA
TGTGCCAGCAGTTACAGTTTCCGGGGCAATGAGCAGTTCTTC
CASSYSFRGNEQFF
>few|TRBV29-1|TRBJ1-1|NA
TGCAGCGTTGTCACCCAGGGGAACACTGAAGCTTTCTTT
CSVVTQGNTEAFF
>NA|TRBV29-1|TRBJ2-5|NA
TGCAGCGTTGAAGTTTTCTCCGGAGAGACCCAGTACTTC
CSVEVFSGETQYF
>NA|TRBV25-1|TRBJ1-4|TRBD1
TGTGCCAGCGGAAAGGGGGCCCGGGAAAAACTGTTTTTT
CASGKGAREKLFF
>NA|TRBV2|TRBJ2-3|NA
TGTGCCAGCACCCCGACAGATACGCAGTATTTT
CASTPTDTQYF
>NA|TRBV28|TRBJ2-1|NA
TGTGCCAGCAGTTCGGAGGGACGGAGCGGTTTCAATGAGCAGTTCTTC
CASSSEGRSGFNEQFF
>NA|TRBV29-1|TRBJ2-2|TRBD2
TGCAGCGCAGGGACTAGCGTCAACACCGGGGAGCTGTTTTTT
CSAGTSVNTGELFF
>once|TRBV29-1|TRBJ2-1|NA
TGCAGCGTTGAAGAGGCCCGAGCGCAGTTCTTC
CSVEEARAQFF
>NA|TRBV18|TRBJ2-7|TRBD1
TGTGCCAGCTCACCGACCTTAACCGGGACAGGGTATAGCGAGCAGTACTTC
CASSPTLTGTGYSEQYF
>NA|TRBV5-1|TRBJ2-5|TRBD2
TGCGCCAGCAGTTTCCTCCCCGGGACTAGCGGGAGCCGGGAGACCCAGTACTTC
CASSFLPGTSGSRETQYF
>once|TRBV7-3|TRBJ1-5|NA
TGTGCCAGCAGCACAAGAGTCCAGGGAAGTCAGCCCCAGCATTTT
CASSTRVQGSQPQHF
>NA|TRBV5-4|TRBJ2-5|TRBD2
TGTGCCAGCAGCCAGACTAGCGTCCAAGAGACCCAGTACTTC
CASSQTSVQETQYF
>NA|TRBV6-1|TRBJ2-3|NA
TGTGCCAGCGGGGCGGCCACAGATACGCAGTATTTT
CASGAATDTQYF
>NA|TRBV29-1|TRBJ2-5|NA
TGCAGCGTTGCGTTAGCGGTCCAAGAGACCCAGTACTTC
CSVALAVQETQYF
>NA|TRBV28|TRBJ1-2|NA
TGTGCCAGCAGTTTCGGCAGTGGCTACTATGGCTACACCTTC
CASSFGSGYYGYTF
>NA|TRBV30|TRBJ1-2|NA
TGTGCCTGGAGTGCTATCAGGGGTCACTATGGCTACACCTTC
CAWSAIRGHYGYTF
>few|TRBV2|TRBJ1-2|NA
TGTGCCAGCAAGGGCTACACCTTC
CASKGYTF
>NA|TRBV27|TRBJ2-3|NA
TGTGCCAGCAGTTTCGGGCCAGATACGCAGTATTTT
CASSFGPDTQYF
>once|TRBV6-5|TRBJ2-1|NA
TGTGCCAGCAGTTACATGGGTGAGCAGTTCTTC
CASSYMGEQFF
>NA|TRBV23-1|TRBJ2-7|NA
TGCGCCAGCCCTAACCCCTCCTACGAGCAGTACTTC
CASPNPSYEQYF
>NA|TRBV5-1|TRBJ2-5|TRBD1
TGCGCCAGCAGCTTGGGACAGGGGGCTTTAGAGACCCAGTACTTC
CASSLGQGALETQYF
>NA|TRBV4-1|TRBJ2-3|NA
TGCGCCAGCAGCCAAGTAGGGCCAAGAACTAGCACAGATACGCAGTATTTT
CASSQVGPRTSTDTQYF
>NA|TRBV28|TRBJ1-5|TRBD1
TGTGCCAGCAACACACCCGTTCCAGGGGGCGGTCAGCCCCAGCATTTT
CASNTPVPGGGQPQHF
>few|TRBV28|TRBJ2-6|TRBD1
TGTGCCAGCAGGACGGGGACAGGGTCTCCTGGGGCCAACGTCCTGACTTTC
CASRTGTGSPGANVLTF
>NA|TRBV5-4|TRBJ2-1|NA
TGTGCCAGCAGCTTGGGCAGGCTCTCCTACAATGAGCAGTTCTTC
CASSLGRLSYNEQFF
>NA|TRBV27|TRBJ1-5|NA
TGTGCCAGCAGTTACGGATTCGGAGATCAGCCCCAGCATTTT
CASSYGFGDQPQHF
>NA|TRBV27|TRBJ2-3|NA
TGTGCCAGCAGTCAACAGCGTACCACAGATACGCAGTATTTT
CASSQQRTTDTQYF
>once|TRBV28|TRBJ2-7|NA
TGTGCCAGCAGTCTAGGTCTGGGGGTCTACGAGCAGTACTTC
CASSLGLGVYEQYF
>NA|TRBV11-2|TRBJ2-7|NA
TGTGCCAGCAGCTTGGCCGGGACATCCACCTACGAGCAGTACTTC
CASSLAGTSTYEQYF
>NA|TRBV29-1|TRBJ2-5|NA
TGCAGCGTCGGACAGCAAGAGACCCAGTACTTC
CSVGQQETQYF
>NA|TRBV29-1|TRBJ1-1|TRBD1
TGCAGCGTACCAGGACAGGGTGGTGTGATGAACACTGAAGCTTTCTTT
CSVPGQGGVMNTEAFF
>NA|TRBV2|TRBJ2-1|NA
TGTGCCAGCATTTTGCTAGCAATCTACAATGAGCAGTTCTTC
CASILLAIYNEQFF
>NA|TRBV7-9|TRBJ2-7|TRBD2
TGTGCCAGCAGCGAAACCAGACTAGCGGGAGAGCAGTACTTC
CASSETRLAGEQYF
>NA|TRBV5-4|TRBJ2-1|NA
TGTGCCAGCAGCTTGCAGGCTAGCGCCAATGAGCAGTTCTTC
CASSLQASANEQFF
>NA|TRBV10-2|TRBJ2-3|NA
TGCGCCAGCAGGACGGACGGGTACCGCACAGATACGCAGTATTTT
CASRTDGYRTDTQYF
>NA|TRBV6-5|TRBJ2-3|NA
TGTGCCAGCAGTTATGGTTTAGTTGAGGGCACAGATACGCAGTATTTT
CASSYGLVEGTDTQYF
>NA|TRBV10-3|TRBJ2-7|NA
TGTGCCATCAGTACCCTAGCTGGAGAAAGCTACGAGCAGTACTTC
CAISTLAGESYEQYF
>NA|TRBV30|TRBJ2-7|TRBD1
TGTGCCTGGAGTGTACCCGGACAGGGGACCTACGAGCAGTACTTC
CAWSVPGQGTYEQYF
>few|TRBV29-1|TRBJ2-1|NA
TGCAGCGTTGACAGGGATGACTCCTACAATGAGCAGTTCTTC
CSVDRDDSYNEQFF
>NA|TRBV18|TRBJ2-5|TRBD1
TGTGCCAGCTCACCACCGTTCGGGACAGGGCGAGAGACCCAGTACTTC
CASSPPFGTGRETQYF
>NA|TRBV5-1|TRBJ2-4|NA
TGCGCCAGCAGCTTGGTATCTCCAGGGGTAATAGCCAAAAACATTCAGTACTTC
CASSLVSPGVIAKNIQYF
>few|TRBV5-1|TRBJ2-1|TRBD2
TGCGCCAGCAGCAAATCCGTGCTAGCGGGAGGACCGAACAATGAGCAGTTCTTC
CASSKSVLAGGPNNEQFF
>NA|TRBV30|TRBJ1-2|NA
TGTGCCTGGAGTGACCGACAGGACCCCCTTTTTCCTAGTGGCTACACCTTC
CAWSDRQDPLFPSGYTF
>NA|TRBV30|TRBJ1-4|NA
TGTGCCTGGAGTGTACCTTACCGGGTAATGGATGAAAAACTGTTTTTT
CAWSVPYRVMDEKLFF
>few|TRBV14|TRBJ1-1|NA
TGTGCCAGCAGCCAAGATTTCCCCGAGGACACTGAAGCTTTCTTT
CASSQDFPEDTEAFF
>NA|TRBV29-1|TRBJ2-3|NA
TGCAGCCTATTTCCCCGGGGGCGCACAGATACGCAGTATTTT
CSLFPRGRTDTQYF